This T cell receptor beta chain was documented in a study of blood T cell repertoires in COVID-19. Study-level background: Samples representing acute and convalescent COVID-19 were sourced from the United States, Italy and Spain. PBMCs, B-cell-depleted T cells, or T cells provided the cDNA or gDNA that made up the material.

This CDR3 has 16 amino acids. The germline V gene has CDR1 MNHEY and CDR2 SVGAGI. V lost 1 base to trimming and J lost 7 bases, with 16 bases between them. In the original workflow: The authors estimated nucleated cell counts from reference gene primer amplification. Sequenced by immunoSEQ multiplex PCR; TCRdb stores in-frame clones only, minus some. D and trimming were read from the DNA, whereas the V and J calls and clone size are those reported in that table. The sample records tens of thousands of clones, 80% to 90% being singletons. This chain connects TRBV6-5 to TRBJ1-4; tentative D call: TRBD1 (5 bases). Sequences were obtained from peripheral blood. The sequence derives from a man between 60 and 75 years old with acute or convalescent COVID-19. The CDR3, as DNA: TGTGCCAGCAGTTACTGGGGCACCGGGGGAGGTGAAAAACTGTTTTTT. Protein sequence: CASSYWGTGGGEKLFF.